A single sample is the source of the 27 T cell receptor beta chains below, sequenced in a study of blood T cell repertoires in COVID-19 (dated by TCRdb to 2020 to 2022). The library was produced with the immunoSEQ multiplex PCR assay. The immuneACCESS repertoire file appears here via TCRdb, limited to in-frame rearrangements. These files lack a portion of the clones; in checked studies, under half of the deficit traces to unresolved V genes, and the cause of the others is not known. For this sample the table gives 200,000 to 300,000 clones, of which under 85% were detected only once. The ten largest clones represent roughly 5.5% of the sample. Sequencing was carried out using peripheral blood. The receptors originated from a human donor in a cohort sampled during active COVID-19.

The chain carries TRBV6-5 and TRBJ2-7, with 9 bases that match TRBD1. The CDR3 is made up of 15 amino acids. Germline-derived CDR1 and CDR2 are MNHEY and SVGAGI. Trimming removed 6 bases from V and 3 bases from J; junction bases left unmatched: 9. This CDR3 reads CASRRGTGGDYEQYF. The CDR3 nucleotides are TGTGCCAGCAGGAGGGGAACAGGGGGCGACTACGAGCAGTACTTC.

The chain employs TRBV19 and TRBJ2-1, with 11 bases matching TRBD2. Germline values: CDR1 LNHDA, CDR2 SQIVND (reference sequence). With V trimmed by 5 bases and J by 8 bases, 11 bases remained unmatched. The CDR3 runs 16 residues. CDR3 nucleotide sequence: TGTGCCAGTAGTCCTCAACTAGCGGGAGCTATCCATGAGCAGTTCTTC. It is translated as CASSPQLAGAIHEQFF.

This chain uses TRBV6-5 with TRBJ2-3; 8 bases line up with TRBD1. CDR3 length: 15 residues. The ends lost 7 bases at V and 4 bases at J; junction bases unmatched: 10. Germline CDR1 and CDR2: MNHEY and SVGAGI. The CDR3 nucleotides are TGTGCCAGCACCAGGGGGCTCGGATCTCCAGATACGCAGTATTTT. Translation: CASTRGLGSPDTQYF.

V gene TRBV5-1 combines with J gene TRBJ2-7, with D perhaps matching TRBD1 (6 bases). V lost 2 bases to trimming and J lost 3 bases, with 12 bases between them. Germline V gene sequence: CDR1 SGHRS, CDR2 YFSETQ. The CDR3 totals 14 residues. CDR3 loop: CASSLQGESYEQYF. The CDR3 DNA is TGCGCCAGCAGCTTACAGGGTGAAAGCTACGAGCAGTACTTC.

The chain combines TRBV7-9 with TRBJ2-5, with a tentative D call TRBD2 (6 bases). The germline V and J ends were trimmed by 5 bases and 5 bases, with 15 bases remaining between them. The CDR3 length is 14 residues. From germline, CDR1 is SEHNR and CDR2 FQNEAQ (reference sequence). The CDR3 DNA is TGTGCCAGCAGCGGGGGGTCAGGGTCGGAGACCCAGTACTTC. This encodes CASSGGSGSETQYF.

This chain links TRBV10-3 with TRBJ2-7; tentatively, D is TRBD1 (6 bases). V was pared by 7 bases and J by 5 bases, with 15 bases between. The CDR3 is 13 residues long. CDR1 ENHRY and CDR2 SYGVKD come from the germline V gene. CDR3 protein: CAINEDRTNEQYF. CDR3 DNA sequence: TGTGCCATCAACGAAGACAGGACCAACGAGCAGTACTTC.

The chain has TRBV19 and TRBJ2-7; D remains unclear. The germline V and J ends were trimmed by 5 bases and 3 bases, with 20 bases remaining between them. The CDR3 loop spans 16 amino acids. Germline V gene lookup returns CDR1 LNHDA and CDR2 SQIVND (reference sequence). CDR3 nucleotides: TGTGCCAGTAGTCCGACCGCATCCCAGAAGCGCTACGAGCAGTACTTC. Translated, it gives CASSPTASQKRYEQYF.

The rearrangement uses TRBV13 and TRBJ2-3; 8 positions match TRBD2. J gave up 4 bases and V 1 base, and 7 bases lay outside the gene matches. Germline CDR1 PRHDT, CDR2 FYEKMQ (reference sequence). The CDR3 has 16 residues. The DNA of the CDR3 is TGTGCCAGCAGCTTAGCGGGAGGGCAAGGTTCAGATACGCAGTATTTT. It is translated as CASSLAGGQGSDTQYF.

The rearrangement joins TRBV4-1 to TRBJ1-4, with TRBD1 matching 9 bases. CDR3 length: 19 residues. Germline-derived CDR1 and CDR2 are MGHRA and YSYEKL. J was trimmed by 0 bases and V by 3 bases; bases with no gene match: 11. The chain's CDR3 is CASSHRPGQGLSTNEKLFF. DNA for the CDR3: TGCGCCAGCAGCCATAGACCGGGACAGGGCCTCTCAACTAATGAAAAACTGTTTTTT.

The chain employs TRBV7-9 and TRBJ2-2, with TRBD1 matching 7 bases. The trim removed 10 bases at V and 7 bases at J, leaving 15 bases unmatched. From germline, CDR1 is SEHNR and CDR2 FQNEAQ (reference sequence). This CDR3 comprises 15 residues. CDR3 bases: TGTGCCATCACCTCCGGGACAGCAACAATCGGGGAGCTGTTTTTT. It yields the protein CAITSGTATIGELFF.

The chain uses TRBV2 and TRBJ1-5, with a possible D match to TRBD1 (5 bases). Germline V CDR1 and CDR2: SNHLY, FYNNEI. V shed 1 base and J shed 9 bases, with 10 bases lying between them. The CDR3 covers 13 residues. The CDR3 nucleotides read TGTGCCAGCAGTGAAGAAGGGGTGGGGCCCCAGCATTTT. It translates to CASSEEGVGPQHF. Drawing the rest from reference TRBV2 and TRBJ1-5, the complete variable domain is EPEVTQTPSHQVTQMGQEVILRCVPISNHLYFYWYRQILGQKVEFLVSFYNNEISEKSEIFDDQFSVERPDGSNFTLKIRSTKLEDSAMYFCASSEEGVGPQHFGDGTRLSIL.

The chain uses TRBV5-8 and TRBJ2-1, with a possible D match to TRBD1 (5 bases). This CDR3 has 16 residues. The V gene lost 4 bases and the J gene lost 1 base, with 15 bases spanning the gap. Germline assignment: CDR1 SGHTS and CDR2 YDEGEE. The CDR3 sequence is CASSLDGQGSYNEQFF. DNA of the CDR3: TGTGCCAGCAGCCTTGATGGCCAGGGTTCCTACAATGAGCAGTTCTTC.

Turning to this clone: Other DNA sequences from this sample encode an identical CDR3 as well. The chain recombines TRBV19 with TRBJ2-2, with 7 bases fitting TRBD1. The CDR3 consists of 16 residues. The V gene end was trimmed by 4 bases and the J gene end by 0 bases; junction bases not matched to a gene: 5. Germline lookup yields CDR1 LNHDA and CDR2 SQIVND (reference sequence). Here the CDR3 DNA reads TGTGCCAGTAGTACCCTCGGGACAGCGAACACCGGGGAGCTGTTTTTT. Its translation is CASSTLGTANTGELFF.

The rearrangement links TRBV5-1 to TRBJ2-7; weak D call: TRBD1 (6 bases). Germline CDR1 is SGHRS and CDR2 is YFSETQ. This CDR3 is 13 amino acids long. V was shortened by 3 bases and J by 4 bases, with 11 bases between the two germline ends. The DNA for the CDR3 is TGCGCCAGCAGCTCATACGGACAGTACGAGCAGTACTTC. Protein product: CASSSYGQYEQYF.

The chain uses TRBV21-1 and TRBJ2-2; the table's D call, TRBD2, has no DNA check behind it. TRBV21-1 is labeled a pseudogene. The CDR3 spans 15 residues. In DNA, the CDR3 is TGTGCCAGCAGCGCCCAGCGGGTGGGCCCCGGGGAGCTGTTTTTT. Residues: CASSAQRVGPGELFF.

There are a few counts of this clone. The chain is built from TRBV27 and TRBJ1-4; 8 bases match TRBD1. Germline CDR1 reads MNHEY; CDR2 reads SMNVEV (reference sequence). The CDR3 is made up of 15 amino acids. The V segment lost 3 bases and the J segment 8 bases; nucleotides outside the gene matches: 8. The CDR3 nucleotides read TGTGCCAGCAGTTTCCAGGGGGCGATAAGGGAAAAACTGTTTTTT. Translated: CASSFQGAIREKLFF.

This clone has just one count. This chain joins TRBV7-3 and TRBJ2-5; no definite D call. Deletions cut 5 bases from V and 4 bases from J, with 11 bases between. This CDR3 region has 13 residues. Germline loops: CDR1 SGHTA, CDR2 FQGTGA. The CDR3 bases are TGTGCCAGCAGCCTTGACCCAGGAGAGACCCAGTACTTC. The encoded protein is CASSLDPGETQYF.

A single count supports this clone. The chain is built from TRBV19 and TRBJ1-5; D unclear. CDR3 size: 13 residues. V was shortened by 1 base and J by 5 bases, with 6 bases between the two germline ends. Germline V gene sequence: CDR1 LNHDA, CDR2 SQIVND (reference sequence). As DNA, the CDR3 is TGTGCCAGTAGTATAGGCGGGGATCAGCCCCAGCATTTT. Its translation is CASSIGGDQPQHF.

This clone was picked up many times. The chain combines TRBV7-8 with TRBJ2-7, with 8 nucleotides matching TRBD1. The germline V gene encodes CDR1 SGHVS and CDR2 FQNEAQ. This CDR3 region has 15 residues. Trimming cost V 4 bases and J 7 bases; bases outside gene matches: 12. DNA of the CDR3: TGTGCCAGCAGCTCGCCCCGGGACAGGCCGAGGGAGCAGTACTTC. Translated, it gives CASSSPRDRPREQYF.

CDR3 region: CASSEALRIEQYF. The CDR3 DNA reads TGTGCCAGCAGTGAAGCGCTCAGGATCGAGCAGTACTTC. This chain joins TRBV2 and TRBJ2-7; D is undetermined. Germline V gene sequence: CDR1 SNHLY, CDR2 FYNNEI. Between the trimmed V and J ends, which lost 0 bases and 6 bases, there was a span of 9 bases. The CDR3 has 13 residues.

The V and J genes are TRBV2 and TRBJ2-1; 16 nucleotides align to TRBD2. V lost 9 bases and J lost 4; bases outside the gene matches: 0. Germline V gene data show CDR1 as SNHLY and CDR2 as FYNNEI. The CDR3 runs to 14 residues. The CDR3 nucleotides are TGTGCCAGGGGACTAGCGGGAGGGTACAATGAGCAGTTCTTC. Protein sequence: CARGLAGGYNEQFF.

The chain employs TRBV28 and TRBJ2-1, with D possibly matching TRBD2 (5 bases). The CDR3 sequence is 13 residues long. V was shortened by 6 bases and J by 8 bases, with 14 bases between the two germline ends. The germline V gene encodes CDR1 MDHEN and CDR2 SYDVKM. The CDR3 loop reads CASSKMRVDEQFF. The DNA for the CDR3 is TGTGCCAGCAGCAAGATGAGGGTGGATGAGCAGTTCTTC.

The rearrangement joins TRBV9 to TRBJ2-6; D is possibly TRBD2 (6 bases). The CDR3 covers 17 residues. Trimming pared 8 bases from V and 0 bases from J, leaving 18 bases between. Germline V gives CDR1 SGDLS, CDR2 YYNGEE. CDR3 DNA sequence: TGTGCCAGTTCCCAGGGACTGACTATCTCTGGGGCCAACGTCCTGACTTTC. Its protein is CASSQGLTISGANVLTF.

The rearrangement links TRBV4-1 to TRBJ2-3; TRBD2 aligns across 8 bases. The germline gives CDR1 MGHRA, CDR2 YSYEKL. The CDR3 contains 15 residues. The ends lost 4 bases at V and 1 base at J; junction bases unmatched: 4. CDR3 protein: CASSPSRGGTDTQYF. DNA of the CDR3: TGCGCCAGCAGCCCCTCGCGGGGGGGCACAGATACGCAGTATTTT.

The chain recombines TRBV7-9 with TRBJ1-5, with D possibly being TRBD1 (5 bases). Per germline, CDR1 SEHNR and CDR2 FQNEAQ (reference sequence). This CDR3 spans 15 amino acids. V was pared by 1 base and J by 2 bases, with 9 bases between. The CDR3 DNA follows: TGTGCCAGCAGCTTAGGGGGGGGTGGCAATCAGCCCCAGCATTTT. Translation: CASSLGGGGNQPQHF.

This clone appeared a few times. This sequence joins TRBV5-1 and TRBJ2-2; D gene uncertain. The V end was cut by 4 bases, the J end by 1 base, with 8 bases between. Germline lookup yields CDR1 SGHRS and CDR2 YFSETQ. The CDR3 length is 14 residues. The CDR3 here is CASSEVMNTGELFF. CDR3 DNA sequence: TGCGCCAGCAGCGAGGTCATGAACACCGGGGAGCTGTTTTTT.

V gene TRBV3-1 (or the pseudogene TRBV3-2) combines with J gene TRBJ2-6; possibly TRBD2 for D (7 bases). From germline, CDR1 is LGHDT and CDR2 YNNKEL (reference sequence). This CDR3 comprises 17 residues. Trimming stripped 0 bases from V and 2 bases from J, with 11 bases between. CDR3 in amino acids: CASSQEGGATGANVLTF. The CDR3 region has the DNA TGTGCCAGCAGCCAAGAGGGGGGGGCTACTGGGGCCAACGTCCTGACTTTC.